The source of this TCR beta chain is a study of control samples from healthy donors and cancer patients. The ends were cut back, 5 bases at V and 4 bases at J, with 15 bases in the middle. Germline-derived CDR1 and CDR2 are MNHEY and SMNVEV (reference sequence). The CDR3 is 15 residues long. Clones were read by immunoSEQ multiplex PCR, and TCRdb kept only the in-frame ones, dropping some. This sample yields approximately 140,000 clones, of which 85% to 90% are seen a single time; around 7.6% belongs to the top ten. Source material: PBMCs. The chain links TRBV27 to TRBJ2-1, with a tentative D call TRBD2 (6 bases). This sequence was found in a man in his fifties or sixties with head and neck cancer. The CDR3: CASSPLLEGYNEQFF. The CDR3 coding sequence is TGTGCCAGCAGTCCCCTCTTGGAGGGGTACAATGAGCAGTTCTTC.